This T cell receptor beta chain came from a study of PD-1 blockade in classical Hodgkin lymphoma. Study-level findings and limits: The causes of the repertoire differences, possibly disease activity or prior therapy, remain undefined.

Trimming cost V 0 bases and J 8 bases, with 6 bases left between them. Per germline, CDR1 SGHDT and CDR2 YYEEEE. CDR3 length: 13 amino acids. Produced via immunoSEQ multiplex PCR; TCRdb's table is partial and in-frame only. The repertoire consists of about 3,400 clones, with over 70% occurring once and the leading ten covering roughly 15%. Of note for this clone: Antigen: not known.

Regarding time point: newly diagnosed, previously untreated cHL patient sample. The CD8+ T cells came from thawed PBMCs through magnetic negative selection. Peripheral samples used as comparators were newly diagnosed, untreated classical Hodgkin lymphoma PBMCs. The genes are TRBV5-6 and TRBJ1-6, with D unresolved. The sequenced material came from CD8+ T cells from blood. The sequence was collected from a human donor with classical Hodgkin lymphoma. CDR3 DNA sequence: TGTGCCAGCAGCTTGGTCCCTCATTCACCCCTCCACTTT. Translation: CASSLVPHSPLHF.